This TCR beta chain was identified in a study of blood T cell repertoires in COVID-19. Study-wide context: COVID-19 samples collected from the United States, Italy and Spain covered acute and convalescent phases. PBMCs, B-cell-depleted T cells, or T cells were the source of the cDNA or gDNA that made up the material.

V lost 4 bases and J 0 bases, leaving 7 bases between the germline ends. Germline V lookup: CDR1 LNHDA, CDR2 SQIVND (reference sequence). The CDR3 consists of 14 residues. Source study methods: Nucleated cell number was recorded as an estimate derived from reference gene primer amplification. Clones were read by immunoSEQ multiplex PCR, and TCRdb kept only the in-frame ones, dropping some. The D gene and trimming were derived from the DNA, and the V and J assignments and clone size from that table. The sample lists about 200,000 clones; over 75% were seen once. This receptor was identified in a human donor in a cohort sampled during active COVID-19. The V and J genes are TRBV19 and TRBJ1-3; D gene unclear. Sequencing input: peripheral blood. As DNA, the CDR3 is TGTGCCAGTAGTAGGGCAGGCTCTGGAAACACCATATATTTT. This codes for CASSRAGSGNTIYF. Using reference TRBV19 and TRBJ1-3 for the parts outside the CDR3, the full variable domain is DGGITQSPKYLFRKEGQNVTLSCEQNLNHDAMYWYRQDPGQGLRLIYYSQIVNDFQKGDIAEGYSVSREKKESFPLTVTSAQKNPTAFYLCASSRAGSGNTIYFGEGSWLTVV.